The entry that follows covers one TCR beta chain sequence. The target of this receptor is not known. Each CD8+ T cell subset was flow-sorted in triplicate, and a few hundred thousand cells per subset were placed directly into RLT lysis buffer. To exclude memory contaminants, naive CD8+ T cells were stringently defined as CD45RO-CCR7+CD27+CD95-. Standard density gradient centrifugation was used to isolate peripheral blood mononuclear cells from buffy coats. Naive CXCR3-negative and CXCR3-positive CD8+ T cells were flow-sorted on a FACSAria III. An RNeasy Mini Kit was used to extract total RNA from the sorted cells. This sample was included in a study of CXCR3-negative and CXCR3-positive naive CD8 T cells (dated by TCRdb to the late 2010s). About the study as a whole: In total, around 150 million TRB reads were obtained, or roughly 1.5 +/- 0.3 million reads per library. Data from 11 donors, pooled across two independent experiments, went into the diversity and physicochemical repertoire analyses. Naive subsets from about 5 donors and memory cells from 3 donors were included in the TRBV-TRBJ cluster analysis. Overall study outcomes, separate from this receptor: Comparably high repertoire diversity was found in both naive subsets, whereas much lower repertoire diversity was found in memory CD8+ T cells. TRB CDR3s from CXCR3-positive naive cells showed higher hydrophobicity (lower Kidera factor 4), lower energy, and higher strength and volume indices than CXCR3-negative naive cells. Because surface CD5, which is linked to self-reactivity in mice, was comparable between the naive subsets, TCR interaction strength was also inferred from the physicochemical properties of TRB CDR3s. Similar TRBV-TRBJ usage was shown by naive CXCR3-negative and CXCR3-positive cells from the same donor, whereas distinct patterns were shown by memory cells. Freshly isolated PBMCs were used for most assays because CXCR3 expression partially decreased after cryopreservation.

The germline V gene (reference sequence) sets CDR1 to DFQATT and CDR2 to SNEGSKA. The CDR3 contains 12 residues, cysteine and phenylalanine counted. There is no recorded DNA. The sample was run on a NextSeq 550. The Human TCR Profiling Kit (MiLaboratory) was used to prepare UMI-labeled 5' RACE TRB cDNA libraries. cDNA synthesis used the entire amount of extracted RNA, and PCR amplification then used the entire amount of cDNA produced. Libraries were prepared in parallel using an identical number of PCR cycles. The authors' analysis ran thus. With a requirement of at least two reads per UMI, MIGEC and MiXCR extracted about 50,000 +/- 10,000 unique UMI-labeled TRB cDNA molecules per library. On average, roughly 40,000 +/- 10,000 functional in-frame TRB CDR3 nucleotide clonotypes lacking stop codons were found per library. After downsampling to 5000 UMI-labeled TRB molecules per sample, diversity metrics, including normalized Shannon-Wiener and Chao1, were computed in VDJtools. VDJtools computed clonotype-size-weighted physicochemical properties of the central five CDR3 residues: interaction energy, strength, volume and Kidera factor 4. Reads reprocessed by TCRdb are summarized as one entry per CDR3 protein sequence, and DNA is absent. The V and J calls come from TCRdb's annotation, not from the publication. The sample's own table lists 100,000 to 150,000 distinct CDR3 sequences. Of the sample, 0.41% falls within the top ten clones.

The clonotype originates from a human donor in good health. Some clones in this sample may be carry-over from other donors' samples. The material sequenced was naive CXCR3+ CD8+ T cells from blood. The sample's cell subset or site, from its label and the paper: CD45RO-CCR7+CD27+CD95- naive CD8+ T cells expressing CXCR3 (TNR3+). The chain is assembled from TRBV20-1 and TRBJ2-2; the D gene TCRdb calls, TRBD2, cannot be checked with no DNA. The CDR3 region reads CSASLGTGELFF.